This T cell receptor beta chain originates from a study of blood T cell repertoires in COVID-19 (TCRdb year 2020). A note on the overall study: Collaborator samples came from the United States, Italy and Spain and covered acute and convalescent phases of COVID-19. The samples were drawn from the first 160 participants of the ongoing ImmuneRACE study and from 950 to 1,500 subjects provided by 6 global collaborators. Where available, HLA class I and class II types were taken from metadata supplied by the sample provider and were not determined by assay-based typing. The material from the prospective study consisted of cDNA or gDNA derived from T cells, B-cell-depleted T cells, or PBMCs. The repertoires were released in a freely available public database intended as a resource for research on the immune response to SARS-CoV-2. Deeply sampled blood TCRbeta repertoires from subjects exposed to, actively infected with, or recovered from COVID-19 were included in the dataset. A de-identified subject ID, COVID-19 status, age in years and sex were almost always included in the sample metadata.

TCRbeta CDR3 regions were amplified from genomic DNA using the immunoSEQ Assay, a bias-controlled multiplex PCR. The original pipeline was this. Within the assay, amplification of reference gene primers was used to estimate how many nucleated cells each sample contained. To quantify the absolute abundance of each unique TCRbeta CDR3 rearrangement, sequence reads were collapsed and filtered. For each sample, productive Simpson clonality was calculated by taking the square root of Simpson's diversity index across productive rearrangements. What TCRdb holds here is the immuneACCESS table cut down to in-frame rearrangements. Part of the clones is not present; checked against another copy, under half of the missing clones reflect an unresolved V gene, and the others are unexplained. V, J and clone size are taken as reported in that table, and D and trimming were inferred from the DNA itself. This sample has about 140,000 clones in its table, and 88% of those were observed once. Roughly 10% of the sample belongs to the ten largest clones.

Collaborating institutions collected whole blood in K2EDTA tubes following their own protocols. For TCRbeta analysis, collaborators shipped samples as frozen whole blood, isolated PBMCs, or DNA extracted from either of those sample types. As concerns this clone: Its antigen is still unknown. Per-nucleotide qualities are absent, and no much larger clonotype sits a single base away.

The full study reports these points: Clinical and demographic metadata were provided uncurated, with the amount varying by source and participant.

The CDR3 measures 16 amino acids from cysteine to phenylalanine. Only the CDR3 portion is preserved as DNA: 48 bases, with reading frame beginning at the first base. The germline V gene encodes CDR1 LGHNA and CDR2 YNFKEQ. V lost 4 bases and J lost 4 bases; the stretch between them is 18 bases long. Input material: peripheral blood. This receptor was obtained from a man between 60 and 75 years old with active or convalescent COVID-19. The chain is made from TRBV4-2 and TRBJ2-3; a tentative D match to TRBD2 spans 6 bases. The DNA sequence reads TGTGCCAGCAGCCCGACTAGAGGTCAAGGCGCAGATACGCAGTATTTT. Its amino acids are CASSPTRGQGADTQYF.